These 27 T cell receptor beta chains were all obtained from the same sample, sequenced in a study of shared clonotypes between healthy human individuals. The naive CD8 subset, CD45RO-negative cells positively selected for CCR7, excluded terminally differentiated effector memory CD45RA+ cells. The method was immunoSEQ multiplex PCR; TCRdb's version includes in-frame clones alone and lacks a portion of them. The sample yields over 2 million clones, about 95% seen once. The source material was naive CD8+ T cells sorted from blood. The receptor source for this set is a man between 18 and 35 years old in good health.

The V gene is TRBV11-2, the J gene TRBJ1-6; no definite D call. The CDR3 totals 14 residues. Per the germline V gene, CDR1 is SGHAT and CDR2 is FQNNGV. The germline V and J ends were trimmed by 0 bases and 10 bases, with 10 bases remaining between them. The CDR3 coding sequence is TGTGCCAGCAGCTTAGAGGCGAGCTGGTCACCCCTCCACTTT. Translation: CASSLEASWSPLHF.

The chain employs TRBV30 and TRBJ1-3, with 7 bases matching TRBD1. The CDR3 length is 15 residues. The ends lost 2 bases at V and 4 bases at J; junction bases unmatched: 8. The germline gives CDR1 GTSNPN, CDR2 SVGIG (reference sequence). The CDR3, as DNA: TGTGCCTGGAGTCTACAGGGGATGTGGGGAAACACCATATATTTT. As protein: CAWSLQGMWGNTIYF.

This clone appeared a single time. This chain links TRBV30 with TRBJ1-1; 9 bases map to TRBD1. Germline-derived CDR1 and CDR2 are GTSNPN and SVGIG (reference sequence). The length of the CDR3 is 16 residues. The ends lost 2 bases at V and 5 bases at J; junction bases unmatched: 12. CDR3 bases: TGTGCCTGGAGTTCAGACTTGGGACAGGGAAAAACTGAAGCTTTCTTT. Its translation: CAWSSDLGQGKTEAFF.

CDR3 sequence: CASSLPPGGFSYNEQFF. In DNA form, the CDR3 reads TGTGCCAGCAGCTTACCCCCAGGGGGTTTCTCCTACAATGAGCAGTTCTTC. The chain joins TRBV7-9 to TRBJ2-1, with TRBD1 identical over 7 bases. Losses at the gene ends were 2 bases for V and 0 bases for J; bases not matched to a gene: 7. From germline, CDR1 is SEHNR and CDR2 FQNEAQ (reference sequence). CDR3 size: 17 residues.

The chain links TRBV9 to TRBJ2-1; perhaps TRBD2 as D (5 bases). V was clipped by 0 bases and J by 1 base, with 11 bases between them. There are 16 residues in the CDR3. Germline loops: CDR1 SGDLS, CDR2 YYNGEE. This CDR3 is CASSVGPAASYNEQFF. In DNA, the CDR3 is TGTGCCAGCAGCGTAGGCCCAGCGGCATCCTACAATGAGCAGTTCTTC.

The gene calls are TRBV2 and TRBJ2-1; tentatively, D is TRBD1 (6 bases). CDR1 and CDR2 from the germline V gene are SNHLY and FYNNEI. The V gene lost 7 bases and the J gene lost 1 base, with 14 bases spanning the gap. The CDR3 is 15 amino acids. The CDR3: CASNRQVSSYNEQFF. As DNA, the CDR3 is TGTGCCAGCAATAGACAGGTATCATCCTACAATGAGCAGTTCTTC. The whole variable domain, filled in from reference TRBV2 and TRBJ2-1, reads EPEVTQTPSHQVTQMGQEVILRCVPISNHLYFYWYRQILGQKVEFLVSFYNNEISEKSEIFDDQFSVERPDGSNFTLKIRSTKLEDSAMYFCASNRQVSSYNEQFFGPGTRLTVL.

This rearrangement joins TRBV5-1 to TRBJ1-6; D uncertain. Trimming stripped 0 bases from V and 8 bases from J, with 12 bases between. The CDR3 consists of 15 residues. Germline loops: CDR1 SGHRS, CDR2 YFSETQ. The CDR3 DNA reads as TGCGCCAGCAGCTTGGTAGCGGCATCGGATTCACCCCTCCACTTT. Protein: CASSLVAASDSPLHF. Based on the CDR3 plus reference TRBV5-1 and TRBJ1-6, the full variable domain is KAGVTQTPRYLIKTRGQQVTLSCSPISGHRSVSWYQQTPGQGLQFLFEYFSETQRNKGNFPGRFSGRQFSNSRSEMNVSTLELGDSALYLCASSLVAASDSPLHFGNGTRLTVT.

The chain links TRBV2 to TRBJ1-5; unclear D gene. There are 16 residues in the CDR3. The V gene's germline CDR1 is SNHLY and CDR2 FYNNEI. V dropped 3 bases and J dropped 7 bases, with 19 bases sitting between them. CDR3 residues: CASSEVSEGFGQPQHF. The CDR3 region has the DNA TGTGCCAGCAGTGAGGTCTCAGAAGGATTTGGACAGCCCCAGCATTTT. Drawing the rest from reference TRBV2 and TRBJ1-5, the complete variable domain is EPEVTQTPSHQVTQMGQEVILRCVPISNHLYFYWYRQILGQKVEFLVSFYNNEISEKSEIFDDQFSVERPDGSNFTLKIRSTKLEDSAMYFCASSEVSEGFGQPQHFGDGTRLSIL.

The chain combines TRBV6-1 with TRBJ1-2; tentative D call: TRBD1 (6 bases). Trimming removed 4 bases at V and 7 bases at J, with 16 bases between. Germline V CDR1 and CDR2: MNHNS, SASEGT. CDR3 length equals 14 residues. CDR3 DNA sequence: TGTGCCAGCAGTGCCACCGGGACACTTTTTGGCTACACCTTC. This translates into CASSATGTLFGYTF.

The CDR3 bases are TGTGCCAGCAGCTCGTCGTGGGACACGCACTCCTATGGCTACACCTTC. Amino acid sequence: CASSSSWDTHSYGYTF. This chain links TRBV7-9 with TRBJ1-2, with a possible D match to TRBD1 (6 bases). V was shortened by 4 bases and J by 4 bases, with 19 bases between the two germline ends. The germline V gene has CDR1 SEHNR and CDR2 FQNEAQ (reference sequence). The CDR3 is made up of 16 amino acids.

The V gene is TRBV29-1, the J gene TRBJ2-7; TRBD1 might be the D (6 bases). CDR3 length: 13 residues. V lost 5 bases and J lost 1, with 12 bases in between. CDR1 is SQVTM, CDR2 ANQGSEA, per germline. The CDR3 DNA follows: TGCAGCGTTTCCGGGACACCATCCTACGAGCAGTACTTC. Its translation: CSVSGTPSYEQYF.

The chain's CDR3 is CASSPVTSGQYTGELFF. The CDR3 region has the DNA TGTGCCAGCAGCCCAGTGACTAGCGGCCAGTACACCGGGGAGCTGTTTTTT. The V gene is TRBV7-9, the J gene TRBJ2-2; 9 positions match TRBD2. The CDR3 spans 17 residues. V lost 5 bases to trimming and J lost 3 bases; unmatched junction nucleotides: 10. Germline CDR1 reads SEHNR; CDR2 reads FQNEAQ (reference sequence).

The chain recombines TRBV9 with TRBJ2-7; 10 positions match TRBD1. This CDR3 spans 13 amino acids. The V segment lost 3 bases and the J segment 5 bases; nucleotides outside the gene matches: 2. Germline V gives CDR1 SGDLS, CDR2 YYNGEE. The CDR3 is CASSGQGADEQYF. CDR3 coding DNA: TGTGCCAGCAGCGGACAGGGGGCGGACGAGCAGTACTTC.

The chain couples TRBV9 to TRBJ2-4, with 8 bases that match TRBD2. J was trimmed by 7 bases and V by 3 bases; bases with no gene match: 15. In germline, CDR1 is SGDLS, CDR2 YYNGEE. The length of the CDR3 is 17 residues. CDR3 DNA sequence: TGTGCCAGCAGCGAAATACCGGGACTAGGAACCGCCAACATTCAGTACTTC. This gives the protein CASSEIPGLGTANIQYF.

In nucleotides, the CDR3 is TGCGCCAGCAGCTTGGTAACCGCTAATGAAAAACTGTTTTTT. It specifies CASSLVTANEKLFF. This sequence joins TRBV5-1 and TRBJ1-4, with no clear D. Germline values: CDR1 SGHRS, CDR2 YFSETQ. V lost 0 bases to trimming and J lost 3 bases, with 6 bases between them. The CDR3 spans 14 residues.

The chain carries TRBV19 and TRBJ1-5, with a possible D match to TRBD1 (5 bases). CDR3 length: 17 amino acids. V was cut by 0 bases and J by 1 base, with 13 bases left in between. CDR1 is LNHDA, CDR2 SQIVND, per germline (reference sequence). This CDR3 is CASSIEGEGQSNQPQHF. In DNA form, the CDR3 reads TGTGCCAGTAGTATAGAAGGGGAAGGGCAAAGCAATCAGCCCCAGCATTTT.

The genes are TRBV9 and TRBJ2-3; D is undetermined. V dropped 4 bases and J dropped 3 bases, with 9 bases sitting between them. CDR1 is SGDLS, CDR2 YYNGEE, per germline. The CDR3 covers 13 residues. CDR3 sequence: CASSPIGTDTQYF. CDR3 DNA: TGTGCCAGCAGCCCAATCGGGACAGATACGCAGTATTTT.

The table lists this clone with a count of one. For the CDR3, the DNA is TGTGCCAGCGGGACAGGGGGCCAAGAGACCCAGTACTTC. Translated, it gives CASGTGGQETQYF. This chain connects TRBV27 to TRBJ2-5; 11 bases align to TRBD1. The CDR3 is made up of 13 amino acids. The germline V gene has CDR1 MNHEY and CDR2 SMNVEV (reference sequence). Trimming took 8 bases from V and 1 from J; bases not matched to a gene: 0.

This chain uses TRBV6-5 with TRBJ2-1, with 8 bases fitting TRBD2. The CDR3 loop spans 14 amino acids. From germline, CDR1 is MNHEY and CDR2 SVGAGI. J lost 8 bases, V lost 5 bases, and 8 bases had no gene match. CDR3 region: CASSLAGGGDEQFF. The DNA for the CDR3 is TGTGCCAGCAGTCTAGCGGGCGGTGGCGATGAGCAGTTCTTC.

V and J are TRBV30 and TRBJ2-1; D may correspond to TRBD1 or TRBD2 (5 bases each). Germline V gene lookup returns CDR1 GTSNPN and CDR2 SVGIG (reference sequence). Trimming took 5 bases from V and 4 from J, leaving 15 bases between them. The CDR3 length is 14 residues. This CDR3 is CAWDSGSGYNEQFF. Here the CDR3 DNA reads TGTGCCTGGGACTCAGGGTCGGGATACAATGAGCAGTTCTTC.

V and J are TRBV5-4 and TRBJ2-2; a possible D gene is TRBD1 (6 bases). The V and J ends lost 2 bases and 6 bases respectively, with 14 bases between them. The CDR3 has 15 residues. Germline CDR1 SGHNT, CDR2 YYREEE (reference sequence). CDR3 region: CASSFYTGLPGELFF. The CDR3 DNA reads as TGTGCCAGCAGCTTTTACACAGGGTTACCCGGGGAGCTGTTTTTT.

The CDR3 nucleotides read TGTGCCAGCAGCTCGGGACTAGCGGGGCCCTACAATGAGCAGTTCTTC. Encoded protein: CASSSGLAGPYNEQFF. The chain recombines TRBV7-9 with TRBJ2-1; 13 positions match TRBD2. V was clipped by 4 bases and J by 2 bases; unmatched bases: 2. CDR3 size: 16 residues. Germline values: CDR1 SEHNR, CDR2 FQNEAQ (reference sequence).

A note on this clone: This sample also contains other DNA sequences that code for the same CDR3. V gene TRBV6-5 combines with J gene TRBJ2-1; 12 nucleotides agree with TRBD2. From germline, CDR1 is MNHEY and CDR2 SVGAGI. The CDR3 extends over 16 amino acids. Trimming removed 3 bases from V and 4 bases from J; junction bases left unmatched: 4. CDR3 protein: CASSYSGLAGYNEQFF. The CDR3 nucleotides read TGTGCCAGCAGTTATTCCGGACTAGCGGGGTACAATGAGCAGTTCTTC.

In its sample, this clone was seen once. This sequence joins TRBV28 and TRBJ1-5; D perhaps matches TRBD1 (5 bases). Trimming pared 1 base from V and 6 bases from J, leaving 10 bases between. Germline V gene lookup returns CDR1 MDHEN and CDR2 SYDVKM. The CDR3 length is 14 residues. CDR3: CASSLLGEGQPQHF. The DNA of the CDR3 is TGTGCCAGCAGTTTATTAGGGGAGGGTCAGCCCCAGCATTTT.

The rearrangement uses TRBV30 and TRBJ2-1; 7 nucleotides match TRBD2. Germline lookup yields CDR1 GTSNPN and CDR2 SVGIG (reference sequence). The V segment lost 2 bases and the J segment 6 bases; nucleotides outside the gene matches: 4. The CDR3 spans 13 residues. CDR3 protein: CAWSRLAVNEQFF. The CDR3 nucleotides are TGTGCCTGGAGTCGACTAGCCGTCAATGAGCAGTTCTTC. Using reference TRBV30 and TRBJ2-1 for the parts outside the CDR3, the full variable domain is SQTIHQWPATLVQPVGSPLSLECTVEGTSNPNLYWYRQAAGRGLQLLFYSVGIGQISSEVPQNLSASRPQDRQFILSSKKLLLSDSGFYLCAWSRLAVNEQFFGPGTRLTVL.

The CDR3 here is CASSPYPTGTSYNNEQFF. The DNA for the CDR3 is TGTGCCAGCAGCCCGTACCCGACAGGGACTAGCTATAACAATGAGCAGTTCTTC. This chain links TRBV7-2 with TRBJ2-1, with TRBD2 matching over 9 bases. Germline CDR1 reads SGHTA; CDR2 reads FQGNSA. The CDR3 covers 18 residues. V shed 5 bases, J shed 5 bases, and the junction held 16 bases outside the gene matches.

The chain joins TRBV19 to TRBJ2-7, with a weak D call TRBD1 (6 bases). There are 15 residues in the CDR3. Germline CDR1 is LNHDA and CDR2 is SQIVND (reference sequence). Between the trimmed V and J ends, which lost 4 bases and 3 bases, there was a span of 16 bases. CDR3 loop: CASSNRTEKYYEQYF. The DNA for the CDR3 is TGTGCCAGTAGTAATAGGACAGAAAAGTACTACGAGCAGTACTTC.